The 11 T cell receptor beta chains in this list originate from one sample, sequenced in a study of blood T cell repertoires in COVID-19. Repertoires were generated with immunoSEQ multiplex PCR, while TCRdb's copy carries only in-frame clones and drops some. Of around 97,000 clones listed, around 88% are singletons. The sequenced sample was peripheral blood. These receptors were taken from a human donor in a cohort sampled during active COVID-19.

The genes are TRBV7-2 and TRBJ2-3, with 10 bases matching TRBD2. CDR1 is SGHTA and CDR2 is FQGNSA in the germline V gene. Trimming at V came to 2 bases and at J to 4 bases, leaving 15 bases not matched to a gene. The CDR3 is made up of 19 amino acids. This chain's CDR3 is CASSLRPTKRGGPADTQYF. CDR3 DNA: TGTGCCAGCAGCTTACGCCCGACTAAGCGGGGGGGCCCCGCAGATACGCAGTATTTT.

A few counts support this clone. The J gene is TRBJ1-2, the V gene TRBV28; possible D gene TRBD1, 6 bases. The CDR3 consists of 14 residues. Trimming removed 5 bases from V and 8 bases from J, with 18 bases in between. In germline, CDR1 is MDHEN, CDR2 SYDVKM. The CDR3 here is CASSPENRVRGYTF. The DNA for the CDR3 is TGTGCCAGCAGTCCCGAAAACAGGGTGAGAGGCTACACCTTC.

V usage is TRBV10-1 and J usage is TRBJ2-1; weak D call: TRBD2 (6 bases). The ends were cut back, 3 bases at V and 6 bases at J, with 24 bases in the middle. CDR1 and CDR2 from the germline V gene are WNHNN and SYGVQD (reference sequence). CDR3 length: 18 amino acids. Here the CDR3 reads CASSEKVEATASANEQFF. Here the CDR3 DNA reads TGCGCCAGCAGTGAAAAGGTGGAAGCGACGGCTAGCGCCAATGAGCAGTTCTTC.

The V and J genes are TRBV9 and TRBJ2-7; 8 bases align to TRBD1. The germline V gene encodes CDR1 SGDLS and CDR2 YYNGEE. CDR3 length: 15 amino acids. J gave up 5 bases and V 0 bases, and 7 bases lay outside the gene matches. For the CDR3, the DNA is TGTGCCAGCAGCGTAGTAGGGACAGGTGTAGACGAGCAGTACTTC. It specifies CASSVVGTGVDEQYF.

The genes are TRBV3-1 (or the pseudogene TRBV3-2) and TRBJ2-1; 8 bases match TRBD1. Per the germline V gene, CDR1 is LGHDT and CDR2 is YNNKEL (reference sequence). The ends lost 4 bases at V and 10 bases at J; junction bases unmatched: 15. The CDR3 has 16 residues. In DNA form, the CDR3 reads TGTGCCAGCAGCCGTTGGGGGGCAGGGGGCGCGGAGGAGCAGTTCTTC. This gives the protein CASSRWGAGGAEEQFF.

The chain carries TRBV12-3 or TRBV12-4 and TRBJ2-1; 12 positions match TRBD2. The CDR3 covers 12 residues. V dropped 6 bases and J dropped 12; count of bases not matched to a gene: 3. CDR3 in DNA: TGTGCCAGCAGCCTGACTAGCGGGGGGCAGTTCTTC. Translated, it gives CASSLTSGGQFF.

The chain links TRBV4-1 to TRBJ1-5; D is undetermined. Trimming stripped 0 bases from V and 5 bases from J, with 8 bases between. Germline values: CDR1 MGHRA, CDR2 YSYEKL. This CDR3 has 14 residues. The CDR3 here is CASSQEWGDQPQHF. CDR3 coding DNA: TGCGCCAGCAGCCAAGAATGGGGAGATCAGCCCCAGCATTTT.

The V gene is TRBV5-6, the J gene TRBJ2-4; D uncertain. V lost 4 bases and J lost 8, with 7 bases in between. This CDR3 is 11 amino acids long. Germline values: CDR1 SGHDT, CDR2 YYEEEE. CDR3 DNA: TGTGCCAGCAGCCCGACTCACATTCAGTACTTC. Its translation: CASSPTHIQYF.

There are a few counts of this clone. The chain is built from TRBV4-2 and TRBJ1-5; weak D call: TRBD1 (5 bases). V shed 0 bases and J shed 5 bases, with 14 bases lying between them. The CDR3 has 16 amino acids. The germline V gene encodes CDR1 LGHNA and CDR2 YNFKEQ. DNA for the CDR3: TGTGCCAGCAGCCAAGAGTTTGAGACAGCCCATCAGCCCCAGCATTTT. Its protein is CASSQEFETAHQPQHF.

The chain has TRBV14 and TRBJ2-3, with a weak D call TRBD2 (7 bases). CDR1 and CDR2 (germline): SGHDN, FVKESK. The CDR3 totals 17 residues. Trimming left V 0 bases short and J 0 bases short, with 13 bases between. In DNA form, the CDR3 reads TGTGCCAGCAGCCAAGATGACGCGGGGGCTAGCACAGATACGCAGTATTTT. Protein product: CASSQDDAGASTDTQYF.

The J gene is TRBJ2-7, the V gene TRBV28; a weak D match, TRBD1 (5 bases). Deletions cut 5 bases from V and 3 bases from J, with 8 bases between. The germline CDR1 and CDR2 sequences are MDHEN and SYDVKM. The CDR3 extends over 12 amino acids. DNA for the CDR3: TGTGCCAGCAGTCTAACAGGCTACGAGCAGTACTTC. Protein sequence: CASSLTGYEQYF. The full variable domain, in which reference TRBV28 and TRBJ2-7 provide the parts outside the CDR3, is DVKVTQSSRYLVKRTGEKVFLECVQDMDHENMFWYRQDPGLGLRLIYFSYDVKMKEKGDIPEGYSVSREKKERFSLILESASTNQTSMYLCASSLTGYEQYFGPGTRLTVT.